The present TCR beta chain was sequenced within a study of blood T cell repertoires in COVID-19. About the study: COVID-19 samples, acute and convalescent, were from the United States, Italy and Spain. Sample material is recorded as cDNA or gDNA derived from T cells, B-cell-depleted T cells, or PBMCs.

The germline V gene encodes CDR1 SGHTA and CDR2 FQGNSA. Trimming cost V 1 base and J 7 bases, with 16 bases left between them. CDR3 length: 15 amino acids. The repertoire was sequenced with immunoSEQ multiplex PCR; TCRdb's copy has only in-frame clones and lacks some. Among 250,000 or so clones listed, more than 70% were seen once. The participants were between about 18 and 90 years old and came from 24 US areas. Each recovered donor of Cohort 3 presented with two negative PCRs, clearance, or symptom resolution. This TCR was recovered from a woman aged 45-60 years who had recovered from COVID-19. Specimen: PBMCs or T cells enriched from blood (not recorded which). V is TRBV7-2 and J is TRBJ1-1, with D uncertain. CDR3 sequence (DNA): TGTGCCAGCAGCTTAGAAGCAGGTGGCAGGATTGAAGCTTTCTTT. This codes for CASSLEAGGRIEAFF.